The 20 T cell receptor beta chains presented below share a single source sample, sequenced in a study of control samples from healthy donors and cancer patients. The method was immunoSEQ multiplex PCR; TCRdb's version includes in-frame clones alone and lacks a portion of them. The repertoire includes more than 140,000 clones, about 90% of them detected once, and under 9% sits in the top ten. Material for sequencing was blood. The source is a man between 18 and 29 years old in good health.

The J gene is TRBJ2-3, the V gene TRBV29-1; D gene uncertain. The V end lost 3 bases, the J end lost 2 bases, and 6 bases lay between the germline ends. The CDR3 extends over 12 amino acids. The V gene's germline CDR1 is SQVTM and CDR2 ANQGSEA. In nucleotides, the CDR3 is TGCAGCGTTGACCGCCACACAGATACGCAGTATTTT. This codes for CSVDRHTDTQYF.

The gene calls are TRBV11-2 and TRBJ2-7, with D uncertain. In germline, CDR1 is SGHAT, CDR2 FQNNGV. This CDR3 is built from 13 residues. Trimming took off 6 bases at V and 0 bases at J, with 9 bases between the two ends. The CDR3 region is CASRPVSSYEQYF. The DNA of the CDR3 is TGTGCCAGCAGGCCGGTGTCCTCCTACGAGCAGTACTTC.

This clone was counted once. The V call is TRBV5-1, the J call TRBJ2-5, with 8 bases fitting TRBD2. Germline V gene data show CDR1 as SGHRS and CDR2 as YFSETQ. The CDR3 totals 16 residues. Trimming took 5 bases from V and 1 from J; bases not matched to a gene: 10. The CDR3, as DNA: TGCGCCAGCAGGGGTGGTGGACTAGCCGTCCAAGAGACCCAGTACTTC. Translation: CASRGGGLAVQETQYF.

This clone came up once. V gene TRBV7-9 combines with J gene TRBJ1-1; no reliable D call. The CDR3 spans 13 residues. Germline V lookup: CDR1 SEHNR, CDR2 FQNEAQ (reference sequence). V lost 5 bases, J lost 1 base, and 8 bases lay in between. CDR3 loop: CASSTPPNTEAFF. CDR3 bases: TGTGCCAGCAGCACCCCACCGAACACTGAAGCTTTCTTT.

V is TRBV29-1 and J is TRBJ1-4; D unresolved. The CDR3 length is 14 residues. Trimming pared 6 bases from V and 8 bases from J, leaving 19 bases between. Per germline, CDR1 SQVTM and CDR2 ANQGSEA. DNA of the CDR3: TGCAGCGTCGCCCGGACGGGTATGCAAGAAAAACTGTTTTTT. Protein: CSVARTGMQEKLFF.

The chain employs TRBV27 and TRBJ1-1, with 12 bases aligning to TRBD1. The CDR3 is made up of 17 amino acids. Germline trimming cut 2 bases from V and 2 bases from J; bases unmatched to any gene: 6. In germline, CDR1 is MNHEY, CDR2 SMNVEV (reference sequence). For the CDR3, the DNA is TGTGCCAGCAGTTTACTGGGGGACAGGGGGCCCAACACTGAAGCTTTCTTT. Residues: CASSLLGDRGPNTEAFF.

The chain couples TRBV28 to TRBJ2-7; 8 bases are shared with TRBD1. In germline, CDR1 is MDHEN, CDR2 SYDVKM. The CDR3 is 16 residues long. V lost 5 bases, J lost 0 bases, and 9 bases stayed unmatched. The CDR3 DNA sequence: TGTGCCAGCAGTCCCTACGGACAGGGAAGCTCCTACGAGCAGTACTTC. Translated, it gives CASSPYGQGSSYEQYF.

Written as DNA, the CDR3 is TGTGCCAGCACAGGTCGCAGTGAGCAGTTCTTC. It translates to CASTGRSEQFF. V gene TRBV12-3 or TRBV12-4 combines with J gene TRBJ2-1, with D unclear. The V end was cut by 7 bases, the J end by 9 bases, with 10 bases between. CDR3 length: 11 amino acids.

The chain is built from TRBV10-1 and TRBJ2-1; maybe TRBD1 (5 bases). Looked up from germline, CDR1 is WNHNN and CDR2 is SYGVQD (reference sequence). Trimming took 3 bases from V and 2 from J, leaving 11 bases between them. This CDR3 comprises 15 residues. CDR3 protein: CASSDIQGTYNEQFF. CDR3 nucleotides: TGCGCCAGCAGTGATATTCAGGGTACCTACAATGAGCAGTTCTTC.

The V and J genes are TRBV5-1 and TRBJ2-3; D may be TRBD1 (6 bases). Looked up from germline, CDR1 is SGHRS and CDR2 is YFSETQ. The CDR3 has 15 residues. The V end was cut by 4 bases, the J end by 3 bases, with 15 bases between. CDR3 DNA sequence: TGCGCCAGCAGCATCGGACAGAGGGCAACAGATACGCAGTATTTT. It encodes CASSIGQRATDTQYF.

The sample holds one count of this clone. CDR3 nucleotides: TGCAGCGCCATTCTCCAGGGCACAGATACGCAGTATTTT. It is translated as CSAILQGTDTQYF. This chain connects TRBV29-1 to TRBJ2-3, with D hard to call. Germline assignment: CDR1 SQVTM and CDR2 ANQGSEA. The V end lost 7 bases, the J end lost 1 base, and 12 bases lay between the germline ends. The CDR3 length is 13 residues.

The gene calls are TRBV5-5 and TRBJ2-7, with 7 positions matching TRBD1. Germline CDR1 and CDR2: SGHKS and YYEKEE (reference sequence). This CDR3 contains 15 residues. The V segment lost 4 bases and the J segment 1 base; nucleotides outside the gene matches: 8. CDR3 region: CASSIYRGLSYEQYF. CDR3 nucleotides: TGTGCCAGCAGCATATACAGGGGCTTGTCCTACGAGCAGTACTTC.

The CDR3 DNA sequence: TGTGCCAGCAGCTTGGTGACGTCCGGGGAGCTGTTTTTT. The encoded protein is CASSLVTSGELFF. The chain carries TRBV5-6 and TRBJ2-2, with D hard to call. The CDR3 runs 13 residues. Germline CDR1 and CDR2: SGHDT and YYEEEE. The ends were cut back, 0 bases at V and 6 bases at J, with 6 bases in the middle. The full variable domain, with the rest looked up from reference TRBV5-6 and TRBJ2-2, is DAGVTQSPTHLIKTRGQQVTLRCSPKSGHDTVSWYQQALGQGPQFIFQYYEEEERQRGNFPDRFSGHQFPNYSSELNVNALLLGDSALYLCASSLVTSGELFFGEGSRLTVL.

This chain's CDR3 is CASSSDGNYGYTF. CDR3 DNA sequence: TGTGCCAGCAGCTCAGACGGCAACTATGGCTACACCTTC. The chain recombines TRBV7-9 with TRBJ1-2; D unclear. The CDR3 extends over 13 amino acids. V lost 4 bases, J lost 2 bases, and 8 bases lay in between. Germline CDR1 is SEHNR and CDR2 is FQNEAQ (reference sequence).

The chain recombines TRBV7-9 with TRBJ1-4; TRBD1 aligns across 8 bases. V shed 3 bases, J shed 1 base, and the junction held 7 bases outside the gene matches. The CDR3 runs 17 residues. Germline assignment: CDR1 SEHNR and CDR2 FQNEAQ (reference sequence). The CDR3 sequence: CASSFGQGRGTNEKLFF. As DNA, the CDR3 is TGTGCCAGCAGCTTTGGACAGGGAAGAGGAACTAATGAAAAACTGTTTTTT.

The chain is built from TRBV3-1 (or the pseudogene TRBV3-2) and TRBJ2-1, with D unclear. Germline V gene sequence: CDR1 LGHDT, CDR2 YNNKEL (reference sequence). The V gene lost 4 bases and the J gene lost 8 bases, with 6 bases spanning the gap. The CDR3 contains 11 residues. CDR3 amino acids: CASSLGDEQFF. The DNA for the CDR3 is TGTGCCAGCAGCCTAGGAGATGAGCAGTTCTTC.

The chain combines TRBV7-2 with TRBJ2-3, with D maybe TRBD1 (6 bases). V was trimmed by 3 bases and J by 3 bases, leaving 13 bases between them. Germline V gives CDR1 SGHTA, CDR2 FQGNSA. The CDR3 covers 15 residues. The chain's CDR3 is CASSFVQGLTDTQYF. Written as DNA, the CDR3 is TGTGCCAGCAGCTTCGTCCAGGGGCTAACAGATACGCAGTATTTT. Complete variable domain (other parts from reference TRBV7-2 and TRBJ2-3): GAGVSQSPSNKVTEKGKDVELRCDPISGHTALYWYRQSLGQGLEFLIYFQGNSAPDKSGLPSDRFSAERTGGSVSTLTIQRTQQEDSAVYLCASSFVQGLTDTQYFGPGTRLTVL.

The V gene is TRBV7-9, the J gene TRBJ1-5; 10 nucleotides match TRBD1. The CDR3 extends over 15 amino acids. Germline V gives CDR1 SEHNR, CDR2 FQNEAQ (reference sequence). Trimming took 5 bases from V and 6 from J; bases not matched to a gene: 7. CDR3 nucleotides: TGTGCCAGCAGCAAAGGGACAGGGGATTTTCAGCCCCAGCATTTT. This translates into CASSKGTGDFQPQHF.

This sequence joins TRBV6-6 and TRBJ2-7; the match to TRBD1 covers 9 bases. This CDR3 comprises 15 residues. With 4 bases clipped from V and 1 base from J, the junction kept 5 bases outside the gene matches. Germline lookup yields CDR1 MNHNY and CDR2 SVGAGI (reference sequence). The CDR3 DNA reads TGTGCCAGCAGTTCTTTAGACAGGGGGTCCTACGAGCAGTACTTC. Residues: CASSSLDRGSYEQYF.

The chain is built from TRBV10-3 and TRBJ1-3; perhaps TRBD1 as D (6 bases). Trimming removed 6 bases from V and 0 bases from J, with 9 bases in between. The CDR3 runs 14 residues. CDR1 ENHRY and CDR2 SYGVKD come from the germline V gene. CDR3 nucleotide sequence: TGTGCCATCAGGGGACAAAGCTCTGGAAACACCATATATTTT. Translation gives CAIRGQSSGNTIYF.